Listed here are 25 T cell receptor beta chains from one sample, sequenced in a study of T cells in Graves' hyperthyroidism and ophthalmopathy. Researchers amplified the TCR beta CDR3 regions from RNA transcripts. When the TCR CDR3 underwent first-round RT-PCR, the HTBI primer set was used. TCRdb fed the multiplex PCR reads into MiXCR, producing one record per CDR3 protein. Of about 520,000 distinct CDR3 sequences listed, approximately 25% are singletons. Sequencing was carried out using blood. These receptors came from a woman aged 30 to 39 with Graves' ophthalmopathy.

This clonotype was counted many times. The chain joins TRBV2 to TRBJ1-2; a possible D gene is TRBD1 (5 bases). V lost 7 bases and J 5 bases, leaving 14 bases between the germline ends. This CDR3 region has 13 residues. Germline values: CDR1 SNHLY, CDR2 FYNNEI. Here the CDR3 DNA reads TGTGCCAGCACCCAGACAGAGACGTATGGCTACACCTTC. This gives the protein CASTQTETYGYTF.

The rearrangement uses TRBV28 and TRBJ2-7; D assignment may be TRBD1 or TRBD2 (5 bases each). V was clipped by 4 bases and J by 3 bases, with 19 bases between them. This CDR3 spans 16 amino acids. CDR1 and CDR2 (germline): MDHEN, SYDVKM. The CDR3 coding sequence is TGTGCCAGCAGTTACTCGGCAGGGACCCGGGTCTACGAGCAGTACTTC. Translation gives CASSYSAGTRVYEQYF.

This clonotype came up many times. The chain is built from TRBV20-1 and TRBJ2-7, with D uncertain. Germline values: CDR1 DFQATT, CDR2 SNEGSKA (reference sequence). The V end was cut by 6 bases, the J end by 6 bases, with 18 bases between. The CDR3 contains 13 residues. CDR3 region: CSASDGPPREQYF. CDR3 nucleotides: TGCAGTGCGTCGGACGGCCCACCCCGCGAGCAGTACTTC.

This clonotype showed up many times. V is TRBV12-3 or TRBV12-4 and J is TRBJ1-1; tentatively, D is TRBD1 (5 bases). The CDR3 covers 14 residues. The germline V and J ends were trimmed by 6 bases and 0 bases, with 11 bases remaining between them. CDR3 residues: CASRLQVLNTEAFF. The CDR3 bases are TGTGCCAGCAGGTTACAGGTTTTGAACACTGAAGCTTTCTTT.

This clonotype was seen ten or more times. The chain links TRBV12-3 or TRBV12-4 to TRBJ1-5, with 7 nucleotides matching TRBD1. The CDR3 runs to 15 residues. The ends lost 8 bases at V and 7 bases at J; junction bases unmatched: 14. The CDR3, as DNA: TGTGCCAGCTCCTTACAGGGGCCTGAGGGGCAGCCCCAGCATTTT. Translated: CASSLQGPEGQPQHF.

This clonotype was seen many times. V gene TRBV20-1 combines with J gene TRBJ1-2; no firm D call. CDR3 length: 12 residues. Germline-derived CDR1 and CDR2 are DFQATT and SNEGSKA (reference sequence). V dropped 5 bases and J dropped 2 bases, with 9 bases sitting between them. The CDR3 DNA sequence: TGCAGTGCTCTAACACAAAACTATGGCTACACCTTC. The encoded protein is CSALTQNYGYTF.

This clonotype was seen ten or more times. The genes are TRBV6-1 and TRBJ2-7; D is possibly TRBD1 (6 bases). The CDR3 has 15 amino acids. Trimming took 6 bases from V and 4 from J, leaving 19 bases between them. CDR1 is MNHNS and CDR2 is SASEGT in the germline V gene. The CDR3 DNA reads TGTGCCAGCAGCGAGGGGGTTGGGCTACGATACGAGCAGTACTTC. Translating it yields CASSEGVGLRYEQYF.

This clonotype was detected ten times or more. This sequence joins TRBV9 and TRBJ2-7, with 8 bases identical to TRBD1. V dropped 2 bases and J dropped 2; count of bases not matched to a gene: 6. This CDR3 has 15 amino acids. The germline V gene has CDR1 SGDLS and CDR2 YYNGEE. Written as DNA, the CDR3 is TGTGCCAGCAGCGTCGGGACAGGTTATACCTACGAGCAGTACTTC. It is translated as CASSVGTGYTYEQYF.

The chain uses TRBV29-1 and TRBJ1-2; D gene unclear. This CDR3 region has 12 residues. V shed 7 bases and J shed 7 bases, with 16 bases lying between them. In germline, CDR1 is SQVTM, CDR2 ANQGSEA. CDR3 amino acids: CSGTTSAVGYTF. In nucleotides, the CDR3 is TGCAGCGGGACGACATCTGCGGTTGGCTACACCTTC. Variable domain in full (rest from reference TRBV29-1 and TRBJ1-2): SAVISQKPSRDICQRGTSLTIQCQVDSQVTMMFWYRQQPGQSLTLIATANQGSEATYESGFVIDKFPISRPNLTFSTLTVSNMSPEDSSIYLCSGTTSAVGYTFGSGTRLTVV.

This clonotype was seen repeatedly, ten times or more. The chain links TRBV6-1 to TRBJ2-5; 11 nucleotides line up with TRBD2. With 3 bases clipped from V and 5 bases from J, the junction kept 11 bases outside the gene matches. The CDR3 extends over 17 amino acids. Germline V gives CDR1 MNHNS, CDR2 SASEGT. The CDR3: CASSDPGLTSGGETQYF. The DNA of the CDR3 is TGTGCCAGCAGTGACCCCGGCCTAACTAGCGGGGGCGAGACCCAGTACTTC.

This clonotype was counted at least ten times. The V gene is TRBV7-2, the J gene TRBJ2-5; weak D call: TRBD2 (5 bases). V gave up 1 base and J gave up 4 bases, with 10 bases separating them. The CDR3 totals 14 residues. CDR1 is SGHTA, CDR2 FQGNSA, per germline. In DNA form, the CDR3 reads TGTGCCAGCAGCTTAGTCCGGGCGGGAGAGACCCAGTACTTC. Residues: CASSLVRAGETQYF.

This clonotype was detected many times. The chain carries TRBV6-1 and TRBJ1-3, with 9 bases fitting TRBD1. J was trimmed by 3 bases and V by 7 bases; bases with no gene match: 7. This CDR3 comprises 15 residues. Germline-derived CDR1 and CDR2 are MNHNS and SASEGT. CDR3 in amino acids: CASTIQGAFGNTIYF. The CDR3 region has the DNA TGTGCCAGCACTATACAGGGGGCGTTTGGAAACACCATATATTTT.

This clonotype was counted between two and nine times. The CDR3 nucleotides are TGTGCCTGGAGCCTCGACAGGGGGCTATGGGAGCAGTACTTC. Amino acids: CAWSLDRGLWEQYF. The chain combines TRBV30 with TRBJ2-7; 10 bases are shared with TRBD1. J lost 7 bases, V lost 3 bases, and 9 bases had no gene match. Germline CDR1 and CDR2: GTSNPN and SVGIG (reference sequence). The CDR3 contains 14 residues.

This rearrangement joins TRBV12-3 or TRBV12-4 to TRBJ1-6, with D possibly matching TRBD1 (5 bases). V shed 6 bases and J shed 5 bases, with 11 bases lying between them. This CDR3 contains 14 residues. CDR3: CASRTGTDNSPLHF. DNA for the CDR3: TGTGCCAGCAGAACTGGGACGGATAATTCACCCCTCCACTTT.

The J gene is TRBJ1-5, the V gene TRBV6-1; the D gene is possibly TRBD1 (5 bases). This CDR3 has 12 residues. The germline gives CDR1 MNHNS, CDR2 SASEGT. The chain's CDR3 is CATRGAGQPQHF. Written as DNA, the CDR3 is TGTGCGACCCGAGGGGCCGGCCAGCCCCAGCATTTT.

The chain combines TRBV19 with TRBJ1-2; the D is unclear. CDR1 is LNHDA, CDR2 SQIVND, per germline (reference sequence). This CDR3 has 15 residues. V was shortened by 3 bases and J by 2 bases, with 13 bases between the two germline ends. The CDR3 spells CASSIVRNSNYGYTF. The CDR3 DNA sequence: TGTGCCAGTAGTATCGTTCGGAACAGCAACTATGGCTACACCTTC.

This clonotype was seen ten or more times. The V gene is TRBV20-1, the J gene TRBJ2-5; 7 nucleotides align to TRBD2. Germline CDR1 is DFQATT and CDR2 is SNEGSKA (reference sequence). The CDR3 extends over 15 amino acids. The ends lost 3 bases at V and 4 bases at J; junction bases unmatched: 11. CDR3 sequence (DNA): TGCAGTGCTAGTTCCGCGGGGGATTTCACAGAGACCCAGTACTTC. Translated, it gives CSASSAGDFTETQYF.

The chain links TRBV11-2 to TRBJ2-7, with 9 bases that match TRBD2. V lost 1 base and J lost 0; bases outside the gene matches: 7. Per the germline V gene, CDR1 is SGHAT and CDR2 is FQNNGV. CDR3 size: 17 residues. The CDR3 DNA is TGTGCCAGCAGCTTAGGCGGTAGCGGGGGTTTCTCCTACGAGCAGTACTTC. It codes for CASSLGGSGGFSYEQYF.

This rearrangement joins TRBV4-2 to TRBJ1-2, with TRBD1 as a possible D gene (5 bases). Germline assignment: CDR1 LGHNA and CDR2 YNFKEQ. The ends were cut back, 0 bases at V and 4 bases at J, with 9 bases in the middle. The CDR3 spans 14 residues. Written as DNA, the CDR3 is TGTGCCAGCAGCCAAGAGGCAGGGCGCTATGGCTACACCTTC. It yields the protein CASSQEAGRYGYTF.

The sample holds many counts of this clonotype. CDR3: CAWSPGVIEAFF. The DNA for the CDR3 is TGTGCCTGGAGTCCCGGAGTGATTGAAGCTTTCTTT. The gene calls are TRBV30 and TRBJ1-1, with D unclear. Trimming left V 2 bases short and J 7 bases short, with 11 bases between. From germline, CDR1 is GTSNPN and CDR2 SVGIG (reference sequence). The CDR3 totals 12 residues.

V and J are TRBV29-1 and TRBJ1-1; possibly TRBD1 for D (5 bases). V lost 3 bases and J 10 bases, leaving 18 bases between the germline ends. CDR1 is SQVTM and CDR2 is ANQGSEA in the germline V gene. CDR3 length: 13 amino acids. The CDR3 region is CSVDGGTLRRAFF. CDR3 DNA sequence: TGCAGCGTTGACGGGGGGACGCTCCGTCGAGCTTTCTTT. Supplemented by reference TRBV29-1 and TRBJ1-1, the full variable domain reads SAVISQKPSRDICQRGTSLTIQCQVDSQVTMMFWYRQQPGQSLTLIATANQGSEATYESGFVIDKFPISRPNLTFSTLTVSNMSPEDSSIYLCSVDGGTLRRAFFGQGTRLTVV.

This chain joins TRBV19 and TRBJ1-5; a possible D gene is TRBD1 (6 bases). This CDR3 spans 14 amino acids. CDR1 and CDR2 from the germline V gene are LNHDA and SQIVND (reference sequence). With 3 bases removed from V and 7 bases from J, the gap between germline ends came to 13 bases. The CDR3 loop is CASSIRDTLQPQHF. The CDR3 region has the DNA TGTGCCAGTAGTATCCGGGACACTTTACAGCCCCAGCATTTT.

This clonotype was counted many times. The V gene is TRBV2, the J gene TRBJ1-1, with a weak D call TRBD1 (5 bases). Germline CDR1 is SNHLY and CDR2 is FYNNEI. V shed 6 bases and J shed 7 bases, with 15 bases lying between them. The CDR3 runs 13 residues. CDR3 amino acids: CASSLDRQGEAFF. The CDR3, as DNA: TGTGCCAGCAGCCTCGATCGTCAGGGTGAAGCTTTCTTT.

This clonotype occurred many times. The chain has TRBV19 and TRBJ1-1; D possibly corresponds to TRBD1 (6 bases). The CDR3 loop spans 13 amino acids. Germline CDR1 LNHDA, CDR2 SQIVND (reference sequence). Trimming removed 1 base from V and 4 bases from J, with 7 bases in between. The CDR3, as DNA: TGTGCCAGTAGTATAGCCAGGGGCACTGAAGCTTTCTTT. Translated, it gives CASSIARGTEAFF. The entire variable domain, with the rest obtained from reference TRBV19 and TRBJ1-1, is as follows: DGGITQSPKYLFRKEGQNVTLSCEQNLNHDAMYWYRQDPGQGLRLIYYSQIVNDFQKGDIAEGYSVSREKKESFPLTVTSAQKNPTAFYLCASSIARGTEAFFGQGTRLTVV.

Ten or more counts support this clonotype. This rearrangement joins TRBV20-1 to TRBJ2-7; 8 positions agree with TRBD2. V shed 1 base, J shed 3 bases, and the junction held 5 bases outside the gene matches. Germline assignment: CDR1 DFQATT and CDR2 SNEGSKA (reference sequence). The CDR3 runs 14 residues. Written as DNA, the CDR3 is TGCAGTGCTAGAGTATCCAGCGGGGGCTACGAGCAGTACTTC. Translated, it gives CSARVSSGGYEQYF.